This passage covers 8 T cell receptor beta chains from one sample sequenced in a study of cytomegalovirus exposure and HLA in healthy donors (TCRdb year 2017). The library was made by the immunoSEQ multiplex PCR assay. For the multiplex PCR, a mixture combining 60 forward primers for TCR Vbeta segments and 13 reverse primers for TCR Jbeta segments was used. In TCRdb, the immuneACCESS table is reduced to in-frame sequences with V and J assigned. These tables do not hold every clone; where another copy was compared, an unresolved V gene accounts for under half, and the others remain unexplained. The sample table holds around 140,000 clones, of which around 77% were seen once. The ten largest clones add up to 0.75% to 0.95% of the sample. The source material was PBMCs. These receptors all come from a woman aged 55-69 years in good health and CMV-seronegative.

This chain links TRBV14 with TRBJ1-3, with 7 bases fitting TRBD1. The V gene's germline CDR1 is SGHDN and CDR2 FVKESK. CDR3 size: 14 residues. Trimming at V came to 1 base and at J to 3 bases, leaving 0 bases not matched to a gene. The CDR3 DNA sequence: TGTGCCAGCAGCCAAGGGACAGGTGGAAACACCATATATTTT. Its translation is CASSQGTGGNTIYF.

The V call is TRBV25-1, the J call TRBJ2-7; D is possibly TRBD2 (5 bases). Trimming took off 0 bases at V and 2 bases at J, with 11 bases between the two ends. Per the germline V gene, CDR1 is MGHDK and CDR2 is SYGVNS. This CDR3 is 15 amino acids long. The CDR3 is CASSEYETLAYEQYF. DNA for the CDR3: TGTGCCAGCAGTGAATATGAGACACTAGCCTACGAGCAGTACTTC.

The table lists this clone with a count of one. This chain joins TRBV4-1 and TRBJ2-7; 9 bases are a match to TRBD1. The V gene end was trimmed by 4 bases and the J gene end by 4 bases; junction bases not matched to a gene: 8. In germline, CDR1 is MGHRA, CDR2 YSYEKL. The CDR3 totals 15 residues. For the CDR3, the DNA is TGCGCCAGCAGCCCCCTTGGACAGGGGACGTACGAGCAGTACTTC. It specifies CASSPLGQGTYEQYF.

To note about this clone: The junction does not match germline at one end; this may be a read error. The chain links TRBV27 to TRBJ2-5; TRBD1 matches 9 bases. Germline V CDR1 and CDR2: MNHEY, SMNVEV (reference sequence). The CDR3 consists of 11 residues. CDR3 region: CASSSGTGLDF. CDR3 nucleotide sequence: TGTGCCAGCAGTTCCGGGACAGGGTTAGACTTC.

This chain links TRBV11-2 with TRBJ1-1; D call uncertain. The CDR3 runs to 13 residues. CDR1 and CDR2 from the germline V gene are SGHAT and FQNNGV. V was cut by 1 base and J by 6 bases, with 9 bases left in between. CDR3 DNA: TGTGCCAGCAGCTTAGGTCTCCAGTCTGAAGCTTTCTTT. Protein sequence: CASSLGLQSEAFF.

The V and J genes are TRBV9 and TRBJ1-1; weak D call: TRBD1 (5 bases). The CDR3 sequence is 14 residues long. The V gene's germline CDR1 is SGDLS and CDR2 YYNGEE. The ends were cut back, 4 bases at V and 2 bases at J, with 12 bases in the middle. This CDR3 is CASSPPTGNTEAFF. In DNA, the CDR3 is TGTGCCAGCAGCCCCCCCACAGGAAACACTGAAGCTTTCTTT.

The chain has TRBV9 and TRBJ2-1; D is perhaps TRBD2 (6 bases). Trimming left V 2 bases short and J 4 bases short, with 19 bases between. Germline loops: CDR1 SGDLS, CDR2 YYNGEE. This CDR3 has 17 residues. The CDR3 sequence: CASSVGDRLVKYNEQFF. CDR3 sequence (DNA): TGTGCCAGCAGCGTTGGAGACAGACTAGTCAAATACAATGAGCAGTTCTTC. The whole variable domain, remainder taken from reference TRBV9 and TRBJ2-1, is DSGVTQTPKHLITATGQRVTLRCSPRSGDLSVYWYQQSLDQGLQFLIQYYNGEERAKGNILERFSAQQFPDLHSELNLSSLELGDSALYFCASSVGDRLVKYNEQFFGPGTRLTVL.

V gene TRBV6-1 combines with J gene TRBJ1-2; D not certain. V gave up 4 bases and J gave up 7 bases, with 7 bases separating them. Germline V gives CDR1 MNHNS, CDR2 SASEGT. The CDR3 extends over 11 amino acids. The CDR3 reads CASSGGSGYTF. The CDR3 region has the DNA TGTGCCAGCAGTGGCGGTTCTGGCTACACCTTC.